This T cell receptor beta chain was profiled in a study of blood T cells in healthy people across ages. Study-wide results and caveats: Long-lived and aged donors differed, with more naive CD4+ cells and higher diversity in the long-lived.

In regard to this clonotype: Its antigen is unknown.

This CDR3 spans 13 amino acids. Trimming left V 3 bases short and J 2 bases short, with 9 bases between. Germline values: CDR1 DFQATT, CDR2 SNEGSKA (reference sequence). Sample-barcoded 5' priming and a J-beta primer mix drove a second PCR of 7 to 11 cycles. TCRdb re-called the 5' RACE reads through MiXCR, storing one row per CDR3 protein. The table includes around 1.5 million distinct CDR3 sequences, 59% detected once. The sample consisted of blood. The rearrangement uses TRBV20-1 and TRBJ2-3, with D unresolved. The TCR originated in a man aged 18 to 29 in good health. CDR3 nucleotides: TGCAGTGCTAGTATAATGGCCACAGATACGCAGTATTTT. Amino acid sequence: CSASIMATDTQYF.